The clone carrying this T cell receptor (beta chain) has ten or more counts. Its antigen is not known. Participants, patients aged 18 to 65, had newly diagnosed hyperthyroidism with a duration under 2 months. TCR beta CDR3 region amplification was performed from RNA transcripts. TCR CDR3 underwent first-round RT-PCR with the HTBI primer set. TCRdb called the multiplex PCR reads again in MiXCR, with one record for every CDR3 protein. The table includes 500,000 to 750,000 distinct CDR3 sequences, about 15% detected once. The data were taken from a study of T cells in Graves' hyperthyroidism and ophthalmopathy. Study-wide findings and caveats: Ophthalmopathy got predicted by the model a median around 6.8 months before its onset.

The V and J ends lost 5 bases and 5 bases, in that order; junction bases with no gene match: 10. The germline V gene encodes CDR1 SGHTA and CDR2 FQGNSA. This CDR3 spans 15 amino acids. V is TRBV7-2 and J is TRBJ2-3; 7 bases align to TRBD1. The receptor's source is a woman aged 25 to 39 with Graves' hyperthyroidism. Sequenced sample: blood. The chain's CDR3 is CASSRHGQGEDTQYF. CDR3 nucleotides: TGTGCCAGCAGCCGCCACGGGCAGGGGGAAGATACGCAGTATTTT.